Below, 30 T cell receptor beta chains from the same sample are listed, as sequenced in a study of human T cells and chemical hapten exposure. The time point denotes: patch test 3, about 24 weeks after DPC sensitization. Treatment here: therapeutic diphenylcyclopropenone sensitization with weekly scalp DPC. TCRdb processed the RACE reads anew with MiXCR; each CDR3 protein has one entry. Of 190,000 or so distinct CDR3 sequences in the sample, approximately 26% were seen once. The source material was whole blood, sampled in connection with sensitization to the hapten diphenylcyclopropenone (DPC). Source of these receptors: a woman aged 40 to 50 with alopecia areata. Some clones in this sample may be carry-over from other donors' samples.

Only a few counts were recorded for this clonotype. The V and J genes are TRBV12-3 or TRBV12-4 and TRBJ2-1; D tentatively reads TRBD1 or TRBD2 (7 bases each). The V and J ends lost 2 bases and 5 bases respectively, with 13 bases between them. This CDR3 comprises 15 residues. CDR3 bases: TGTGCCAGCAGTTTATCAGGGGGAGGGCACAATGAGCAGTTCTTC. Residues: CASSLSGGGHNEQFF.

The V and J genes are TRBV12-3 or TRBV12-4 and TRBJ2-1; either TRBD1 or TRBD2 may supply D (5 bases each). The CDR3 covers 14 residues. Trimming stripped 3 bases from V and 7 bases from J, with 13 bases between. As DNA, the CDR3 is TGTGCCAGCAGTTTGGGACCCCAGGGAAATGAGCAGTTCTTC. It specifies CASSLGPQGNEQFF.

The chain recombines TRBV7-2 with TRBJ2-2; D is unclear. The CDR3 runs 10 residues. V dropped 3 bases and J dropped 7 bases, with 0 bases sitting between them. Germline V gives CDR1 SGHTA, CDR2 FQGNSA. The CDR3 region is CASSFGELFF. In nucleotides, the CDR3 is TGTGCCAGCAGCTTCGGGGAGCTGTTTTTT.

This clonotype was seen a handful of times. The chain carries TRBV29-1 and TRBJ2-1; D perhaps matches TRBD1 (6 bases). Germline lookup yields CDR1 SQVTM and CDR2 ANQGSEA. The V end lost 6 bases, the J end lost 16 bases, and 28 bases lay between the germline ends. The CDR3 loop spans 14 amino acids. In DNA, the CDR3 is TGCAGCGTAGGGGTGGCAGGGGAAGGGGCAGTTCATTTCTTC. Protein product: CSVGVAGEGAVHFF.

This clonotype showed up just a few times. This chain joins TRBV7-2 and TRBJ2-1, with D uncertain. Germline V gives CDR1 SGHTA, CDR2 FQGNSA. This CDR3 comprises 13 residues. V was pared by 3 bases and J by 6 bases, with 9 bases between. CDR3 bases: TGTGCCAGCAGCTTCTACACCCTCAATGAGCAGTTCTTC. Amino acid sequence: CASSFYTLNEQFF.

V is TRBV7-3 and J is TRBJ2-2; 9 bases fit TRBD2. The CDR3 runs to 16 residues. The junction had 4 bases not matched to a gene; V was cut back by 5 bases and J by 0 bases. Germline V CDR1 and CDR2: SGHTA, FQGTGA. The CDR3 spells CASSMTSGANTGELFF. As DNA, the CDR3 is TGTGCCAGCAGCATGACTAGCGGCGCGAACACCGGGGAGCTGTTTTTT.

This clonotype was recorded a few times. The rearrangement links TRBV12-3 or TRBV12-4 to TRBJ2-6, with D hard to call. The V end was cut by 3 bases, the J end by 2 bases, with 8 bases between. CDR3 length: 15 residues. CDR3 residues: CASSFRETGANVLTF. CDR3 DNA sequence: TGTGCCAGCAGTTTTAGGGAAACTGGGGCCAACGTCCTGACTTTC.

The chain recombines TRBV6-2 or TRBV6-3 with TRBJ2-7, with 10 bases identical to TRBD2. The CDR3 consists of 14 residues. Germline CDR1 and CDR2: MNHEY and SVGEGT. Germline trimming cut 6 bases from V and 4 bases from J; bases unmatched to any gene: 6. CDR3 nucleotides: TGTGCCAGCAGACGGACTAGCGGCGGGTACGAGCAGTACTTC. It specifies CASRRTSGGYEQYF.

J is TRBJ1-4 and V is TRBV24-1, with unresolved D. Germline CDR1 KGHDR, CDR2 SFDVKD. The length of the CDR3 is 13 residues. V lost 9 bases, J lost 3 bases, and 10 bases lay in between. The CDR3 loop is CATAGEANEKLFF. The CDR3 DNA follows: TGTGCCACCGCCGGGGAAGCTAATGAAAAACTGTTTTTT.

This clonotype occurred a few times. The chain carries TRBV7-2 and TRBJ2-7, with D perhaps TRBD2 (6 bases). Germline V gene data show CDR1 as SGHTA and CDR2 as FQGNSA. The CDR3 is 15 residues long. Trimming cost V 10 bases and J 1 base, with 20 bases left between them. The CDR3 DNA reads TGTGCCACCTCTAAGGGAAGCGGGCCGTCCTACGAGCAGTACTTC. This codes for CATSKGSGPSYEQYF.

This clonotype was seen a handful of times. The chain couples TRBV7-9 to TRBJ2-3, with 11 bases matching TRBD2. Losses at the gene ends were 5 bases for V and 1 base for J; bases not matched to a gene: 5. The CDR3 is 16 amino acids. Germline CDR1 is SEHNR and CDR2 is FQNEAQ (reference sequence). The CDR3 DNA reads as TGTGCCAGCAGCCCCTGGACTAGCGGGCGCACAGATACGCAGTATTTT. Encoded protein: CASSPWTSGRTDTQYF.

This clonotype came up a few times. J is TRBJ2-3 and V is TRBV7-9, with D possibly matching TRBD2 (5 bases). CDR3 length: 13 amino acids. V lost 2 bases and J 5 bases, leaving 8 bases between the germline ends. In germline, CDR1 is SEHNR, CDR2 FQNEAQ (reference sequence). CDR3 sequence: CASSLLGGDTQYF. CDR3 in DNA: TGTGCCAGCAGCTTACTCGGAGGAGATACGCAGTATTTT.

V and J are TRBV6-6 and TRBJ1-4; no clear D. The ends were cut back, 4 bases at V and 2 bases at J, with 8 bases in the middle. The CDR3 is 14 amino acids. Germline V CDR1 and CDR2: MNHNY, SVGAGI (reference sequence). In nucleotides, the CDR3 is TGTGCCAGCAGTTTGACAAGCACTAATGAAAAACTGTTTTTT. Its protein product is CASSLTSTNEKLFF.

This clonotype was observed a single time. The genes are TRBV7-3 and TRBJ2-1; 13 bases are a match to TRBD2. Germline values: CDR1 SGHTA, CDR2 FQGTGA. This CDR3 is 16 amino acids long. Unmatched junction bases numbered 4, after V lost 5 bases and J lost 3 bases. CDR3 amino acids: CASSPGLAGVYNEQFF. The CDR3 nucleotides read TGTGCCAGCAGCCCCGGACTAGCGGGAGTCTACAATGAGCAGTTCTTC.

In this sample, this clonotype turned up a few times. The gene calls are TRBV4-1 and TRBJ1-1; 7 bases align to TRBD1. Trimming cost V 3 bases and J 5 bases; bases outside gene matches: 6. CDR3 length equals 14 residues. Germline CDR1 MGHRA, CDR2 YSYEKL. The CDR3 nucleotides read TGCGCCAGCAGCCAGACAGGGAAGGGAACTGAAGCTTTCTTT. This sequence encodes CASSQTGKGTEAFF.

This clonotype appeared many times. The V gene is TRBV28, the J gene TRBJ1-2; tentatively, D is TRBD1 (6 bases). CDR3 length: 15 amino acids. Between the trimmed V and J ends, which lost 1 base and 7 bases, there was a span of 16 bases. The V gene's germline CDR1 is MDHEN and CDR2 SYDVKM. CDR3 DNA: TGTGCCAGCAGTTTATATCAGGGGCTCGCTAGTGGCTACACCTTC. Translating gives CASSLYQGLASGYTF.

The count of this clonotype is one. The CDR3 DNA reads as TGCGCCAGTGAACGAACAGGGGGTCCCGGGGAGCTGTTTTTT. Residues: CASERTGGPGELFF. This rearrangement joins TRBV5-1 to TRBJ2-2; 8 bases are a match to TRBD1. The ends lost 8 bases at V and 6 bases at J; junction bases unmatched: 9. CDR1 SGHRS and CDR2 YFSETQ come from the germline V gene. There are 14 residues in the CDR3. Full variable domain (remainder filled in from reference TRBV5-1 and TRBJ2-2): KAGVTQTPRYLIKTRGQQVTLSCSPISGHRSVSWYQQTPGQGLQFLFEYFSETQRNKGNFPGRFSGRQFSNSRSEMNVSTLELGDSALYLCASERTGGPGELFFGEGSRLTVL.

This clonotype was detected only a few times. The CDR3: CASSLGGGRSYNEQFF. The CDR3 coding sequence is TGTGCCAGCAGCTTAGGAGGCGGGAGGTCTTACAATGAGCAGTTCTTC. The rearrangement joins TRBV7-9 to TRBJ2-1, with TRBD2 matching over 8 bases. CDR1 is SEHNR and CDR2 is FQNEAQ in the germline V gene (reference sequence). Trimming took 1 base from V and 4 from J; bases not matched to a gene: 6. The CDR3 runs 16 residues.

This clonotype was recorded a few times. This chain links TRBV7-9 with TRBJ2-7; 12 bases align to TRBD2. The CDR3 extends over 20 amino acids. In germline, CDR1 is SEHNR, CDR2 FQNEAQ (reference sequence). V lost 5 bases, J lost 0 bases, and 17 bases stayed unmatched. The CDR3 reads CASSPNPGVEGLAGSYEQYF. The CDR3 DNA follows: TGTGCCAGCAGCCCGAACCCAGGGGTTGAGGGACTAGCGGGCTCCTACGAGCAGTACTTC.

The chain recombines TRBV7-6 with TRBJ2-5, with TRBD2 matching over 8 bases. The CDR3 is 15 residues long. Trimming removed 2 bases from V and 5 bases from J; junction bases left unmatched: 7. CDR1 is SGHVS and CDR2 is FNYEAQ in the germline V gene. CDR3 DNA: TGTGCCAGCAGCTTAACAGCGGGAGTGTTTGAGACCCAGTACTTC. Residues: CASSLTAGVFETQYF.

J is TRBJ1-5 and V is TRBV7-9, with D perhaps matching TRBD1 (6 bases). CDR1 and CDR2 from the germline V gene are SEHNR and FQNEAQ (reference sequence). Deletions cut 4 bases from V and 5 bases from J, with 9 bases between. The CDR3 runs 13 residues. CDR3 DNA: TGTGCCAGCAGCTCTAGGGGGGATCAGCCCCAGCATTTT. This gives the protein CASSSRGDQPQHF.

This clonotype has a handful of counts. The chain has TRBV5-6 and TRBJ2-5; 8 bases map to TRBD1. The V gene end was trimmed by 1 base and the J gene end by 5 bases; junction bases not matched to a gene: 7. Looked up from germline, CDR1 is SGHDT and CDR2 is YYEEEE. This CDR3 is 15 amino acids long. The CDR3 loop reads CASSLRTGTSETQYF. The CDR3 DNA reads as TGTGCCAGCAGCTTGAGGACAGGGACGTCGGAGACCCAGTACTTC.

Many counts were recorded for this clonotype. The chain links TRBV20-1 to TRBJ2-1, with 7 bases that match TRBD2. The V gene's germline CDR1 is DFQATT and CDR2 SNEGSKA (reference sequence). Unmatched junction bases numbered 15, after V lost 6 bases and J lost 4 bases. The CDR3 is made up of 16 amino acids. The CDR3 coding sequence is TGCAGTGCGCGAGCCCTGGGCGGGAGTGGGTACAATGAGCAGTTCTTC. Translating it yields CSARALGGSGYNEQFF.

This clonotype was picked up a small number of times. The chain employs TRBV28 and TRBJ2-3; 8 positions match TRBD2. Looked up from germline, CDR1 is MDHEN and CDR2 is SYDVKM. The V segment lost 6 bases and the J segment 0 bases; nucleotides outside the gene matches: 5. The CDR3 sequence is 15 residues long. CDR3 nucleotides: TGTGCCAGCAGAACGGGAGGGCTCAGCACAGATACGCAGTATTTT. This codes for CASRTGGLSTDTQYF. Supplemented by reference TRBV28 and TRBJ2-3, the full variable domain reads DVKVTQSSRYLVKRTGEKVFLECVQDMDHENMFWYRQDPGLGLRLIYFSYDVKMKEKGDIPEGYSVSREKKERFSLILESASTNQTSMYLCASRTGGLSTDTQYFGPGTRLTVL.

This chain links TRBV18 with TRBJ1-6; D not resolved. Trimming pared 3 bases from V and 5 bases from J, leaving 11 bases between. Germline loops: CDR1 KGHSH, CDR2 LQKENI. CDR3 length: 15 residues. CDR3 nucleotides: TGTGCCAGCTCACCCGGAAGGACCGATAATTCACCCCTCCACTTT. Amino acid sequence: CASSPGRTDNSPLHF.

The V gene is TRBV20-1, the J gene TRBJ2-7; 11 bases fit TRBD2. Trimming took 1 base from V and 1 from J; bases not matched to a gene: 0. CDR1 and CDR2 (germline): DFQATT, SNEGSKA (reference sequence). This CDR3 is 14 amino acids long. The CDR3 spells CSARGLAGSYEQYF. The DNA of the CDR3 is TGCAGTGCTAGAGGACTAGCGGGATCCTACGAGCAGTACTTC.

This clonotype was found a few times. The chain is built from TRBV4-3 and TRBJ2-5, with TRBD1 matching over 8 bases. The trim removed 0 bases at V and 3 bases at J, leaving 0 bases unmatched. This CDR3 comprises 14 residues. Germline-derived CDR1 and CDR2 are LGHNA and YSLEER. CDR3 in amino acids: CASSQETGEETQYF. CDR3 bases: TGCGCCAGCAGCCAAGAGACAGGGGAAGAGACCCAGTACTTC.

V and J are TRBV10-3 and TRBJ2-5; TRBD1 might be the D (5 bases). From germline, CDR1 is ENHRY and CDR2 SYGVKD. The CDR3 covers 14 residues. V was cut by 0 bases and J by 3 bases, with 8 bases left in between. The CDR3: CAISESQGEETQYF. The CDR3 region has the DNA TGTGCCATCAGTGAGTCCCAGGGCGAAGAGACCCAGTACTTC.

This clonotype was seen repeatedly, ten times or more. The chain links TRBV12-3 or TRBV12-4 to TRBJ2-7, with 9 bases lining up with TRBD1. V gave up 5 bases and J gave up 4 bases; unmatched junction bases: 9. There are 15 residues in the CDR3. The CDR3 spells CASSRSGTGRYEQYF. In DNA form, the CDR3 reads TGTGCCAGCAGTAGATCCGGGACAGGGAGATACGAGCAGTACTTC.

V is TRBV6-2 or TRBV6-3 and J is TRBJ2-7; D is uncertain. Trimming left V 3 bases short and J 2 bases short, with 8 bases between. The CDR3 runs to 13 residues. Germline CDR1 is MNHEY and CDR2 is SVGEGT. In DNA, the CDR3 is TGTGCCAGCAGTTATAACACGCCCTACGAGCAGTACTTC. Amino acid sequence: CASSYNTPYEQYF.